This passage covers 11 T cell receptor beta chains from one sample sequenced in a study of read filtering for tumor transcriptome and immune sequencing. This library used roughly 430 ng RNA and molecular barcoded adaptors spanning alpha/delta and beta/gamma chains. A single record per CDR3 protein comes from TCRdb applying MiXCR to the reads. The sample has over 50,000 distinct CDR3 sequences, less than 20% seen once. Sequencing input: a population of CD138-negative cells sorted from bone marrow. These receptors were collected from a donor at least 40 years old with multiple myeloma.

This clonotype came up many times. This chain links TRBV11-2 with TRBJ1-1, with TRBD1 matching over 8 bases. The CDR3 length is 16 residues. Germline values: CDR1 SGHAT, CDR2 FQNNGV. The trim removed 2 bases at V and 5 bases at J, leaving 10 bases unmatched. CDR3 region: CASSLSPHRGITEAFF. The CDR3 region has the DNA TGTGCCAGCAGCTTAAGTCCCCACAGGGGGATTACTGAAGCTTTCTTT. The whole variable domain, remainder taken from reference TRBV11-2 and TRBJ1-1, is EAGVAQSPRYKIIEKRQSVAFWCNPISGHATLYWYQQILGQGPKLLIQFQNNGVVDDSQLPKDRFSAERLKGVDSTLKIQPAKLEDSAVYLCASSLSPHRGITEAFFGQGTRLTVV.

This clonotype has ten or more counts. V usage is TRBV29-1 and J usage is TRBJ2-1, with 8 bases fitting TRBD2. The V and J ends lost 3 bases and 2 bases, in that order; junction bases with no gene match: 6. CDR1 and CDR2 (germline): SQVTM, ANQGSEA. This CDR3 region has 15 residues. The CDR3 here is CSVDSGRTAYNEQFF. The CDR3, as DNA: TGCAGCGTTGACAGCGGGAGAACCGCCTACAATGAGCAGTTCTTC.

This clonotype was counted between two and nine times. This may be a read error, as it is one base from a much larger clone. The chain couples TRBV3-1 to TRBJ2-1; unclear D gene. CDR1 and CDR2 (germline): LGHDT, YNNKEL (reference sequence). Trimming took 4 bases from V and 10 from J, leaving 20 bases between them. This CDR3 contains 15 residues. CDR3: CASSLPNLSVNEQFF. In nucleotides, the CDR3 is TGTGCCAGCAGCCTCCCTAATCTCTCCGTAAACGAGCAGTTCTTC.

This clonotype has only a few counts. This chain links TRBV20-1 with TRBJ1-3; D gene uncertain. V shed 3 bases and J shed 3 bases, with 12 bases lying between them. The length of the CDR3 is 14 residues. Germline CDR1 is DFQATT and CDR2 is SNEGSKA (reference sequence). This CDR3 reads CSASGGTLGNTIYF. The CDR3 nucleotides read TGCAGTGCTAGTGGCGGAACTCTTGGAAACACCATATATTTT.

The chain carries TRBV14 and TRBJ2-1; 8 bases are shared with TRBD1. CDR1 SGHDN and CDR2 FVKESK come from the germline V gene. With 4 bases clipped from V and 2 bases from J, the junction kept 4 bases outside the gene matches. The CDR3 runs to 15 residues. CDR3 bases: TGTGCCAGCAGCCCCTTGGACAGGGCCTACAATGAGCAGTTCTTC. Its translation is CASSPLDRAYNEQFF.

The chain carries TRBV7-9 and TRBJ2-2; weak D call: TRBD2 (7 bases). V was shortened by 4 bases and J by 1 base, with 19 bases between the two germline ends. There are 18 residues in the CDR3. The germline V gene has CDR1 SEHNR and CDR2 FQNEAQ (reference sequence). The CDR3 spells CASSWPIRGGRNTGELFF. The CDR3 DNA is TGTGCCAGCAGCTGGCCGATAAGGGGGGGCCGGAACACCGGGGAGCTGTTTTTT.

This clonotype came up many times. V is TRBV5-3 and J is TRBJ2-3; D may be TRBD1 (5 bases). TRBV5-3 falls under the ORF class, with uncertain function. The CDR3 has 12 amino acids. Trimming removed 1 base from V and 5 bases from J, with 5 bases in between. The CDR3 sequence: CARSLRGDTQYF. In nucleotides, the CDR3 is TGTGCCAGAAGCTTGAGGGGAGATACGCAGTATTTT.

Remarks on this clonotype: An end of the junction differs from the germline gene, which may be a read error. The chain carries TRBV25-1 and TRBJ2-1; TRBD1 is a possible D gene (5 bases). CDR1 and CDR2 from the germline V gene are MGHDK and SYGVNS. This CDR3 spans 11 amino acids. The CDR3 here is CAGSVGDERFF. CDR3 nucleotides: TGTGCCGGCAGCGTAGGGGATGAGCGGTTCTTC.

With regard to this clonotype: A much larger clone sits a single nucleotide away, making a read error possible. Here the CDR3 DNA reads TGCAGTGCTAGACCCCAAACCCCTGGGACGGGCAATGAGCGGTTCTTC. It translates to CSARPQTPGTGNERFF. V gene TRBV20-1 combines with J gene TRBJ2-1; perhaps D is TRBD1 or TRBD2 (5 bases each). There are 16 residues in the CDR3. Per germline, CDR1 DFQATT and CDR2 SNEGSKA (reference sequence).

This clonotype occurred many times. This chain uses TRBV4-1 with TRBJ2-1, with 9 bases fitting TRBD2. CDR3 size: 17 residues. The V segment lost 2 bases and the J segment 1 base; nucleotides outside the gene matches: 6. CDR1 and CDR2 (germline): MGHRA, YSYEKL. The CDR3: CASSQYGGRGSYNEQFF. For the CDR3, the DNA is TGCGCCAGCAGCCAATACGGCGGGAGGGGGTCCTACAATGAGCAGTTCTTC.

This chain uses TRBV29-1 with TRBJ2-7; D unclear. The V and J ends lost 5 bases and 3 bases respectively, with 11 bases between them. CDR3 size: 12 residues. Germline CDR1 reads SQVTM; CDR2 reads ANQGSEA. The CDR3 reads CSVRRSIYEQYF. The CDR3 bases are TGCAGCGTTCGAAGATCGATCTACGAGCAGTACTTC.